The TCR beta chain described here comes from a study of T-cell memory formation after mild COVID-19. Study results and caveats: There were some responding clones in pre-infection memory, which suggested that cross-reactive memory had joined. Mainly CM and EM harbored the contracting CD4+ clones; mainly EMRA harbored the CD8+ ones. Contracting clones, day 15 to 85, had balanced CD4/CD8, and later expanders favored CD4+. Confirmation was lacking for SARS-CoV-2 specificity of second-wave clones that peaked on day 37.

V was cut by 4 bases and J by 4 bases, with 6 bases left in between. CDR3 length equals 12 residues. Germline-derived CDR1 and CDR2 are SGHRS and YFSETQ. The sample holds many counts of this clonotype. What it binds is unknown. TCRdb re-analysed the 5' RACE reads in MiXCR, keeping a single row per CDR3 protein. The profile covers about 45,000 distinct CDR3 sequences, with approximately 9.7% appearing a single time and 12% taken by the ten largest. The TCR sequence derives from an adult woman who had mild COVID-19 (a few samples of this study predate the infection). Cell type and time point are not known. The material sequenced was PBMCs or a T cell subset sorted from them (not recorded which). This chain joins TRBV5-1 and TRBJ2-1; D gene unclear. Here the CDR3 reads CASSLPYNEQFF. CDR3 in DNA: TGCGCCAGCAGCCTGCCGTACAATGAGCAGTTCTTC. Combining the CDR3 with reference TRBV5-1 and TRBJ2-1 gives the whole variable domain KAGVTQTPRYLIKTRGQQVTLSCSPISGHRSVSWYQQTPGQGLQFLFEYFSETQRNKGNFPGRFSGRQFSNSRSEMNVSTLELGDSALYLCASSLPYNEQFFGPGTRLTVL.